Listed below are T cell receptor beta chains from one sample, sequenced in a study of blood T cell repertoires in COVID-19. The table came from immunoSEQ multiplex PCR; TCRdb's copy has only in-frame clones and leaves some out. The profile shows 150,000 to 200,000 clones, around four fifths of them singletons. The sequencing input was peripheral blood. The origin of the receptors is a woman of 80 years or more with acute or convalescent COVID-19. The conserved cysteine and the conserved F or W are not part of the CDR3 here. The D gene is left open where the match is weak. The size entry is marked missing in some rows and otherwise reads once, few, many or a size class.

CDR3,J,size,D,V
ASEEGLAWDEQF,TRBJ2-1,few,TRBD2,TRBV2
ASSLLGQGAESPLH,TRBJ1-6,-,TRBD1,TRBV7-6
ASKGLAGVRSYEQY,TRBJ2-7,-,TRBD2,TRBV27
ASSFFSRGSGSPLH,TRBJ1-6,-,-,TRBV27
ASSYSQGSGNTIY,TRBJ1-3,-,-,TRBV6-5
ASRGGGPRRADTQY,TRBJ2-3,-,TRBD2,TRBV2
ASSVGSGYGYT,TRBJ1-2,-,-,TRBV19
ASSDGWGPTYEQY,TRBJ2-7,-,-,TRBV6-4
ASSQGPSGGLYNEQF,TRBJ2-1,-,TRBD2,TRBV4-1
ASSPLFTGANVLT,TRBJ2-6,many,-,TRBV5-8
ASSQDPRRDYEKLF,TRBJ1-4,-,-,TRBV4-2
ASSLVSGAETQY,TRBJ2-5,-,TRBD2,TRBV11-1
ASSLRTGGGKNTEAF,TRBJ1-1,-,TRBD1,TRBV3-1/TRBV3-2
ASSLGLAVNTGELF,TRBJ2-2,few,TRBD2,TRBV5-5
ATSRDIGRLQETQY,TRBJ2-5,-,TRBD2,TRBV15
ASRRQGSGNQPQH,TRBJ1-5,few,-,TRBV6-5
ASSYSAGGSTDTQY,TRBJ2-3,-,TRBD2,TRBV6-2/TRBV6-3
ASSYGQGRNSPLH,TRBJ1-6,-,TRBD1,TRBV7-6
ASSEPGDSEQY,TRBJ2-7,-,TRBD1,TRBV25-1
ASRRNRDSYEQY,TRBJ2-7,-,-,TRBV6-5
ASRATGTGSHGYT,TRBJ1-2,-,TRBD1,TRBV7-2
AWSATPESKAF,TRBJ1-1,-,-,TRBV30
ASSLLGRANYGYT,TRBJ1-2,-,-,TRBV7-2
ASSQGASHPNTGELF,TRBJ2-2,-,-,TRBV4-2
ASSFELFGTNNNEQF,TRBJ2-1,once,-,TRBV5-5
ASSFLSLAGQETQY,TRBJ2-5,-,TRBD2,TRBV5-5
ASSWDRAIDTQY,TRBJ2-3,-,TRBD1,TRBV5-6
ASSPSGGAENEQF,TRBJ2-1,-,TRBD2,TRBV5-5
ASSHPGLRGTEAF,TRBJ1-1,-,-,TRBV27
ASSQDSSSTMNTEAF,TRBJ1-1,once,-,TRBV4-2
ASSDEITDTQY,TRBJ2-3,-,-,TRBV2
ASSLATGGVSNTGELF,TRBJ2-2,-,TRBD1,TRBV5-1
SASPRDIWYNQPQH,TRBJ1-5,-,-,TRBV20-1
ASSLGTGGIQPQH,TRBJ1-5,-,TRBD1,TRBV6-2/TRBV6-3
AISESWRQRNEKLF,TRBJ1-4,few,-,TRBV10-3
ASGRGYLNTEAF,TRBJ1-1,once,TRBD1,TRBV19
ATSQDRVHSNQPQH,TRBJ1-5,-,TRBD1,TRBV15
ASSPQAVDYEQY,TRBJ2-7,-,-,TRBV18
ASSLSTGRWPQH,TRBJ1-5,-,-,TRBV27
AISGNRDREETQY,TRBJ2-5,-,TRBD1,TRBV10-3
ASKIETASNQPQH,TRBJ1-5,-,-,TRBV6-5
ASSPEGQVVSPLH,TRBJ1-6,-,TRBD1,TRBV5-1
ASSADRGSGYT,TRBJ1-2,-,TRBD1,TRBV9
ASSNVRGNQPQH,TRBJ1-5,-,-,TRBV18
ATSLWGAGDEQF,TRBJ2-1,-,TRBD2,TRBV24-1
ASRMTGQGVNYGYT,TRBJ1-2,few,TRBD1,TRBV4-1